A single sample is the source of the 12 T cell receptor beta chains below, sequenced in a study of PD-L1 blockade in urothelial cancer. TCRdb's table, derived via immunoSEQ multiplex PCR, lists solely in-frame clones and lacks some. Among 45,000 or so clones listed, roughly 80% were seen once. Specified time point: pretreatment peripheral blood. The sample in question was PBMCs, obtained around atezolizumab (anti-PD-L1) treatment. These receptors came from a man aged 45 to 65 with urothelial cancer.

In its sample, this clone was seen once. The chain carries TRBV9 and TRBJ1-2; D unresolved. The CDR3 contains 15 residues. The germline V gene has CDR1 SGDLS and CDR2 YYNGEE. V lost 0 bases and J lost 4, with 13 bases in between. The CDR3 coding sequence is TGTGCCAGCAGCGTAGTCCCCGTTAGTAGCTATGGCTACACCTTC. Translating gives CASSVVPVSSYGYTF.

As DNA, the CDR3 is TGTGCCAGCAGCTCCCAATCGACAGTCCGCGAGACCCAGTACTTC. It codes for CASSSQSTVRETQYF. The rearrangement uses TRBV7-2 and TRBJ2-5; possible D gene TRBD1, 5 bases. Trimming removed 4 bases from V and 5 bases from J, with 17 bases in between. The CDR3 loop spans 15 amino acids. Germline CDR1 SGHTA, CDR2 FQGNSA.

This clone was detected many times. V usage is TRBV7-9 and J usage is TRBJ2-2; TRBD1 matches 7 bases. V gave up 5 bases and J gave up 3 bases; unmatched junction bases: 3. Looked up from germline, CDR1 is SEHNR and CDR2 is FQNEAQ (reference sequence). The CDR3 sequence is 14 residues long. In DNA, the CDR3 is TGTGCCAGCAGCCAGGGACAGTACACCGGGGAGCTGTTTTTT. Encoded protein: CASSQGQYTGELFF.

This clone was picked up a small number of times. The CDR3 DNA is TGTGCCTGGAGTGCCTTCGTTAGCGGGAGTCACTCCTACAATGAGCAGTTCTTC. Translating it yields CAWSAFVSGSHSYNEQFF. V and J are TRBV30 and TRBJ2-1, with 9 nucleotides matching TRBD2. CDR3 length: 18 amino acids. Per the germline V gene, CDR1 is GTSNPN and CDR2 is SVGIG (reference sequence). With 1 base clipped from V and 0 bases from J, the junction kept 10 bases outside the gene matches. Variable domain in full (rest from reference TRBV30 and TRBJ2-1): SQTIHQWPATLVQPVGSPLSLECTVEGTSNPNLYWYRQAAGRGLQLLFYSVGIGQISSEVPQNLSASRPQDRQFILSSKKLLLSDSGFYLCAWSAFVSGSHSYNEQFFGPGTRLTVL.

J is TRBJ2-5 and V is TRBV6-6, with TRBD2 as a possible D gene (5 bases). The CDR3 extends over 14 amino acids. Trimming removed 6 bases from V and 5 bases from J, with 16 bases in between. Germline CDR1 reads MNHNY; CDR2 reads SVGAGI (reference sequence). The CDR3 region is CASREDISLETQYF. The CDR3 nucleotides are TGTGCCAGCAGGGAGGATATAAGTTTGGAGACCCAGTACTTC.

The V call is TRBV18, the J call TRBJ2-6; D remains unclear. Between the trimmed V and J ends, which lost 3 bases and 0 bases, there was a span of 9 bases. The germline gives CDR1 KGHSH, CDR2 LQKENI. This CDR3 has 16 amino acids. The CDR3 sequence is CASSPEVNSGANVLTF. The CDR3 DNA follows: TGTGCCAGCTCACCCGAGGTTAACTCTGGGGCCAACGTCCTGACTTTC.

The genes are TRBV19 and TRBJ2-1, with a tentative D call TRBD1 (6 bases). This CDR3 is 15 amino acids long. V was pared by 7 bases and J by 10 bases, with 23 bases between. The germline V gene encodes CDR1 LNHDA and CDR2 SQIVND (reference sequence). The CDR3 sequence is CASTETGQPIREQFF. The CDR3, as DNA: TGTGCCAGTACTGAAACGGGACAACCGATTAGGGAGCAGTTCTTC.

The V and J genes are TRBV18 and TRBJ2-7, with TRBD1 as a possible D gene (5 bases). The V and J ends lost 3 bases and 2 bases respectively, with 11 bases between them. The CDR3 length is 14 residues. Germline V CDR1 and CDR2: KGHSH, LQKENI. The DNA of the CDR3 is TGTGCCAGCTCACCGACAGTCTTTACCTACGAGCAGTACTTC. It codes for CASSPTVFTYEQYF.

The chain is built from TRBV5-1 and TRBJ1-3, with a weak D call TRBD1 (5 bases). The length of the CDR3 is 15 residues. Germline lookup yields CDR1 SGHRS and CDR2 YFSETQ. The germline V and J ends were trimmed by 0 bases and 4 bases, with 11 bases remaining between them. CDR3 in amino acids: CASSLDGGSGNTIYF. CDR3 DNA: TGCGCCAGCAGCTTGGACGGGGGATCCGGAAACACCATATATTTT.

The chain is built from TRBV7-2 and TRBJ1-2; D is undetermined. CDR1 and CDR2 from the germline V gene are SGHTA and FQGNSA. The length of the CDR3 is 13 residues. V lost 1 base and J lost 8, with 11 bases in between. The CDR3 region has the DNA TGTGCCAGCAGCTTAGTAGGTGGAGGAGGCTACACCTTC. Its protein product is CASSLVGGGGYTF.

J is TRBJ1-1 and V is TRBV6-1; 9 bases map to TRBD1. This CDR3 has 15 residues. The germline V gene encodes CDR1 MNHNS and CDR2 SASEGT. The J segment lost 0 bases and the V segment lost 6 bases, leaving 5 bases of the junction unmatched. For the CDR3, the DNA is TGTGCCAGCAGCGTACAGGGGGCTATGAACACTGAAGCTTTCTTT. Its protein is CASSVQGAMNTEAFF.

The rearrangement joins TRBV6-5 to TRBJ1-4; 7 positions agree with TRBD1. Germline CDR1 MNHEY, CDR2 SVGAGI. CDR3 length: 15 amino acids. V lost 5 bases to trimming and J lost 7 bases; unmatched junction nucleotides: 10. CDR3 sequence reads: CASSARQGSGEKLFF. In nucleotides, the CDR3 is TGTGCCAGCAGTGCCCGACAGGGAAGTGGTGAAAAACTGTTTTTT.